Listed here is a single T cell receptor (beta chain). Its antigen is unknown. CDR3 length: 17 residues. The germline gives CDR1 SGHTA, CDR2 FQGNSA. J was trimmed by 4 bases and V by 1 base; bases with no gene match: 8. This specimen belongs to a study of post-analysis software for immune sequencing data. Study details: Progressive-relapsing, secondary progressive and relapsing-remitting multiple sclerosis were among the disease courses included.

The library was made from cDNA and included unique molecular identifiers. The source material, roughly 0.9 to 11 million T cells, gave rise to about 500,000 cDNA molecules. TCRdb fed the PCR reads into MiXCR, producing one record per CDR3 protein. The table has approximately 730,000 distinct CDR3 sequences, 25% to 30% seen once. General study points: Co-batched samples clustered tightly together by F measure. The study found significantly lower normalized Chao1 diversity in multiple sclerosis patients than in controls. About five TRBV segments, including TRBV5-6, TRBV5-1 and TRBV20-1, were more frequent in patients than controls.

This receptor was taken from a girl aged 10 to 17 with multiple sclerosis. V gene TRBV7-2 combines with J gene TRBJ2-2, with 8 bases identical to TRBD2. The sequenced material came from blood. CDR3 DNA: TGTGCCAGCAGCTTAGTAATGACTAGCGCTATCACCGGGGAGCTGTTTTTT. Translating it yields CASSLVMTSAITGELFF.